This T cell receptor beta chain was identified during a study of cytomegalovirus exposure and HLA in healthy donors. Germline lookup yields CDR1 LGHNA and CDR2 YSLEER. V trimming: 0 bases; J trimming: 9 bases; junction bases outside the gene matches: 11. CDR3 length: 18 amino acids. The primer mix had 60 Vbeta and 13 Jbeta primers. Sequencing was performed with immunoSEQ multiplex PCR; in TCRdb, only in-frame clones are kept and a portion is missing. Among fewer than 140,000 clones listed, 60% to 75% were seen once. The sample taken for sequencing was PBMCs. The chain is built from TRBV4-3 and TRBJ2-3; 14 bases align to TRBD2. This sequence originates from a male donor in good health and CMV-seropositive. The CDR3 loop is CASSQDTGTSGSFGTQYF. The CDR3 DNA follows: TGCGCCAGCAGCCAAGATACGGGGACTAGCGGGAGTTTCGGCACGCAGTATTTT.